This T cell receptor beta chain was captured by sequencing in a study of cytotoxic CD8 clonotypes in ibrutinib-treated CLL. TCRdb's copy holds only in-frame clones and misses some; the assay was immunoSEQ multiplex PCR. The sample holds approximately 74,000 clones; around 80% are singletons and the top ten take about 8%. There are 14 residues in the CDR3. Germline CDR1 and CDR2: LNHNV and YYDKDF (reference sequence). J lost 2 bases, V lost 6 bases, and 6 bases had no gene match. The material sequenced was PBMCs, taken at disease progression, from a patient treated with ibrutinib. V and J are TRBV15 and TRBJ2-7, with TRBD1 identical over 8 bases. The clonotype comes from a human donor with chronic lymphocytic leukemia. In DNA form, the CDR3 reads TGTGCCACCAGGAAGACAGGGGAAACCTACGAGCAGTACTTC. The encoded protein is CATRKTGETYEQYF.